This TCR beta chain is drawn from a study of T cells in Graves' hyperthyroidism and ophthalmopathy. The study enrolled patients aged 18 to 65 with newly diagnosed hyperthyroidism of under 2 months' duration. From roughly 10 ml of fresh peripheral blood, PBMCs were isolated. From RNA transcripts, TCR beta CDR3 regions were amplified. The HTBI set primed first-round TCR CDR3 RT-PCR. Each CDR3 protein is one row after TCRdb ran MiXCR on the multiplex PCR reads. The repertoire holds about 360,000 distinct CDR3 sequences, with roughly an eighth as singletons. Regarding this clonotype: What it binds is not known.

The CDR3 is made up of 15 amino acids. Trimming removed 5 bases at V and 12 bases at J, with 25 bases between. Germline CDR1 is SEHNR and CDR2 is FQNEAQ (reference sequence). Study-wide results and limits: The authors' 13 V-J model separated ophthalmopathy from stable hyperthyroidism. Ophthalmopathy was identified by the model a median 6.5 months ahead of onset.

The J gene is TRBJ1-1, the V gene TRBV7-9, with a weak D call TRBD1 (6 bases). The specimen sequenced was blood. This sequence was found in a woman aged 18-29 years with Graves' hyperthyroidism. The CDR3, as DNA: TGTGCCAGCAGCCCTGTGCCCCGCCTACAGGGAGTGACTTTCTTT. This codes for CASSPVPRLQGVTFF.